The entry below describes one TCR beta chain. Its antigen remains unidentified. This record belongs to a study of T cells in localized non-small cell lung cancer. Generated by immunoSEQ multiplex PCR, the TCRdb table keeps only in-frame clones and is missing some. The sample has roughly 32,000 clones; approximately 85% are singletons. Notes on the study in general: Adjacent lung held a median about 57 of the top 100 tumor clones. Highest T cell clonality was seen in uninvolved adjacent lung, surpassing that measured in tumor. Elevated circulating T cell density in blood was associated with longer overall survival.

The clonotype originates from a woman between 35 and 75 years old with stage III lung adenocarcinoma. The specimen was peripheral blood mononuclear cells, collected before any cancer treatment.

The CDR3 sequence: CASSLDSHSGDTQYF. For the CDR3, the DNA is TGTGCCAGCAGCCTGGACAGTCACTCGGGCGATACGCAGTATTTT. The chain is built from TRBV5-5 and TRBJ2-3; D possibly corresponds to TRBD1 (6 bases). Germline values: CDR1 SGHKS, CDR2 YYEKEE (reference sequence). The CDR3 has 15 residues. V was shortened by 4 bases and J by 6 bases, with 18 bases between the two germline ends.